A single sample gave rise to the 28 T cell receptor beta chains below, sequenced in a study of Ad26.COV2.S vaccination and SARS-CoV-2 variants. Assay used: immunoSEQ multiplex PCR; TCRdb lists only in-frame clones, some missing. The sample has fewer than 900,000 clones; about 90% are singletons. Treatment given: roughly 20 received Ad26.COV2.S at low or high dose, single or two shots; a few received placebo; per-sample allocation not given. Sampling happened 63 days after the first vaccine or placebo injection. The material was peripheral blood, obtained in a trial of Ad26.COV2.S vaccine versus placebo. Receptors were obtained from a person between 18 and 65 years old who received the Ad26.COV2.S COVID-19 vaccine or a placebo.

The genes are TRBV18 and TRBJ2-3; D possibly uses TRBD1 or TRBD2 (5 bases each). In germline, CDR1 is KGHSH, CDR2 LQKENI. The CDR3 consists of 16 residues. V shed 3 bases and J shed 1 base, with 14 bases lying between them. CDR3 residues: CASSPIRQGRTDTQYF. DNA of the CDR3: TGTGCCAGCTCACCGATCCGGCAGGGACGCACAGATACGCAGTATTTT.

The DNA of the CDR3 is TGTGCCTGGAGTACGGGGGCCTCTCAGCCCCAGCATTTT. It is translated as CAWSTGASQPQHF. This chain joins TRBV30 and TRBJ1-5, with a weak D call TRBD1 (6 bases). Germline lookup yields CDR1 GTSNPN and CDR2 SVGIG (reference sequence). Trimming took off 2 bases at V and 6 bases at J, with 11 bases between the two ends. CDR3 size: 13 residues.

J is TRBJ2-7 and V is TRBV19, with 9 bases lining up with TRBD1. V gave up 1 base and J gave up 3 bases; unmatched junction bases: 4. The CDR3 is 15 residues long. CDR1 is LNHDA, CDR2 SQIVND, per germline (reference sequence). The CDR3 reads CASSIVGTGNYEQYF. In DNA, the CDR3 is TGTGCCAGTAGTATAGTTGGGACAGGGAACTACGAGCAGTACTTC.

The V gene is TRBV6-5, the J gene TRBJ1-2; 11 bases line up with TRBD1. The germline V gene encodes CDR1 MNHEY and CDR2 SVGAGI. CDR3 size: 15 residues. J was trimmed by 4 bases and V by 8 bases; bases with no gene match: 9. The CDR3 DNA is TGTGCCAGCGCTGTGACCGGACAGGGGGCCTATGGCTACACCTTC. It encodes CASAVTGQGAYGYTF.

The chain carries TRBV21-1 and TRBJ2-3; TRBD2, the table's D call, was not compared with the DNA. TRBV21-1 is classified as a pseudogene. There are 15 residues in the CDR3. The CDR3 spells CASSKSPGRGDTQYF. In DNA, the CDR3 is TGTGCCAGCAGCAAAAGTCCAGGGAGGGGAGATACGCAGTATTTT.

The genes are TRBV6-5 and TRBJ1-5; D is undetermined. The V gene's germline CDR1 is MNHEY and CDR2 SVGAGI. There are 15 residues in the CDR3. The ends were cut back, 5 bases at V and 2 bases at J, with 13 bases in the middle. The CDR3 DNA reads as TGTGCCAGCAGTATGGGCCACTCAGGCAATCAGCCCCAGCATTTT. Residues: CASSMGHSGNQPQHF.

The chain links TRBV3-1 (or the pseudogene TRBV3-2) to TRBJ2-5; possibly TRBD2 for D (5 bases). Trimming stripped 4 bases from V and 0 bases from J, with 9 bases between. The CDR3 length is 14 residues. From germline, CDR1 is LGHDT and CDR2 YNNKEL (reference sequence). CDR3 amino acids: CASSPGGYQETQYF. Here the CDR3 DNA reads TGTGCCAGCAGCCCCGGAGGATACCAAGAGACCCAGTACTTC.

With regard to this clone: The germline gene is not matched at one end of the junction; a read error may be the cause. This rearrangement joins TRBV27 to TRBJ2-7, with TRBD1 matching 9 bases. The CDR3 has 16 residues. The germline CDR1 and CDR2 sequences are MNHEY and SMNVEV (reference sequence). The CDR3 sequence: CASSFHRGTGSSEQYF. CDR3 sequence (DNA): TGTGCCAGCAGTTTCCACCGGGGGACAGGGTCCTCCGAGCAGTACTTC.

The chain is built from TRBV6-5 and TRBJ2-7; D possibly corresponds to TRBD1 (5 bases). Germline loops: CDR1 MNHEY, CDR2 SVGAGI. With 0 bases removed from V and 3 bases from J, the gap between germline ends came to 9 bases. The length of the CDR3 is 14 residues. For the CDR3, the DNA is TGTGCCAGCAGTTACTCTGACAGTTACTACGAGCAGTACTTC. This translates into CASSYSDSYYEQYF.

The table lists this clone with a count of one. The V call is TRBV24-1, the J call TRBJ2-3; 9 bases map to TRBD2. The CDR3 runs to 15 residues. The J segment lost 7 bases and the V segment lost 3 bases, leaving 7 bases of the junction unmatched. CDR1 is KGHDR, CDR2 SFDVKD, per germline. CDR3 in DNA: TGTGCCACCAGTGATAGGGCGGGAGGGAGGAATACGCAGTATTTT. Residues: CATSDRAGGRNTQYF.

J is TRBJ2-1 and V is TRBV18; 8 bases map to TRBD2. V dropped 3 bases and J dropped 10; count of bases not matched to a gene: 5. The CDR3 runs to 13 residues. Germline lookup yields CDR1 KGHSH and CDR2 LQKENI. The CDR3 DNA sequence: TGTGCCAGCTCACCCCCGGGACTAGAAGAGCAGTTCTTC. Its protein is CASSPPGLEEQFF.

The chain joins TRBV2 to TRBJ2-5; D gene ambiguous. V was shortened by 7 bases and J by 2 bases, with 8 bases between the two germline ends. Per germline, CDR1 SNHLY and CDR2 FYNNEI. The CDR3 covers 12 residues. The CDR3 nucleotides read TGTGCCAGCAAAACAGAACAAGAGACCCAGTACTTC. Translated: CASKTEQETQYF. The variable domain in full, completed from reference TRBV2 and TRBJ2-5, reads EPEVTQTPSHQVTQMGQEVILRCVPISNHLYFYWYRQILGQKVEFLVSFYNNEISEKSEIFDDQFSVERPDGSNFTLKIRSTKLEDSAMYFCASKTEQETQYFGPGTRLLVL.

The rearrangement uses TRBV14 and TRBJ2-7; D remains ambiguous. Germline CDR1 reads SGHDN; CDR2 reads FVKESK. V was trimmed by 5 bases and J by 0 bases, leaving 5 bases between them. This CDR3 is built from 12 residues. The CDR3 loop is CASSVSSYEQYF. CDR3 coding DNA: TGTGCCAGCAGCGTTAGCTCCTACGAGCAGTACTTC.

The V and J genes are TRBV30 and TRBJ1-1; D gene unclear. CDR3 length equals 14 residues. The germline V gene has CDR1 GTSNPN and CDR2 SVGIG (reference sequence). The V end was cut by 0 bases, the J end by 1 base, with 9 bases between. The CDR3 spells CAWSVRVRNTEAFF. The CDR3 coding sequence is TGTGCCTGGAGTGTACGGGTACGGAACACTGAAGCTTTCTTT.

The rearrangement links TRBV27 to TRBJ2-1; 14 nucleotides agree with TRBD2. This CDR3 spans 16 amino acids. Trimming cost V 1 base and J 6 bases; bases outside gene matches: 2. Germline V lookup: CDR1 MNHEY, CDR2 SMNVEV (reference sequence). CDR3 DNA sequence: TGTGCCAGCAGTTTATTCGGGACTAGCGGGAGCAATGAGCAGTTCTTC. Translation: CASSLFGTSGSNEQFF.

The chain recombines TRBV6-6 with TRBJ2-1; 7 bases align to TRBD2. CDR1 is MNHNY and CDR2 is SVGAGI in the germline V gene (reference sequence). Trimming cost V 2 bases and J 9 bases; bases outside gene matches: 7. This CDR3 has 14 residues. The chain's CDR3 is CASSYRREYTEQFF. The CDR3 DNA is TGTGCCAGCAGTTACCGGCGGGAGTATACTGAGCAGTTCTTC.

DNA for the CDR3: TGTGCCAGCAAGCTGCCAGGGGGCACTGAAGCTTTCTTT. This encodes CASKLPGGTEAFF. V usage is TRBV19 and J usage is TRBJ1-1; 7 nucleotides match TRBD1. V dropped 9 bases and J dropped 4; count of bases not matched to a gene: 8. CDR1 is LNHDA, CDR2 SQIVND, per germline (reference sequence). This CDR3 comprises 13 residues.

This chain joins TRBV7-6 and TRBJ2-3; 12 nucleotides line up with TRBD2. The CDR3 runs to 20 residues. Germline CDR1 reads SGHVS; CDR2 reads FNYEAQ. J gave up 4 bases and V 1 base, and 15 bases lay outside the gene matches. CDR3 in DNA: TGTGCCAGCAGCTTAGATAGGAGGTCTAGCGGGAGGGCCTTATCAGATACGCAGTATTTT. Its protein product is CASSLDRRSSGRALSDTQYF.

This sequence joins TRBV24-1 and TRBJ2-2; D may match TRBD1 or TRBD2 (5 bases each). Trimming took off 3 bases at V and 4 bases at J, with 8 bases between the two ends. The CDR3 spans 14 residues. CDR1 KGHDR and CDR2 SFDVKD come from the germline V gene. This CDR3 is CATSDPGSTGELFF. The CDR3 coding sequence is TGTGCCACCAGTGATCCAGGGAGCACCGGGGAGCTGTTTTTT.

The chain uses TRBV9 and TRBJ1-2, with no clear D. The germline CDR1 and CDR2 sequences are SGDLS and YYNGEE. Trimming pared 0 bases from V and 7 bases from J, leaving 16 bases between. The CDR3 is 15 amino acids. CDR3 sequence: CASSVGRAGWGGYTF. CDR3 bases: TGTGCCAGCAGCGTAGGTCGGGCCGGCTGGGGTGGCTACACCTTC.

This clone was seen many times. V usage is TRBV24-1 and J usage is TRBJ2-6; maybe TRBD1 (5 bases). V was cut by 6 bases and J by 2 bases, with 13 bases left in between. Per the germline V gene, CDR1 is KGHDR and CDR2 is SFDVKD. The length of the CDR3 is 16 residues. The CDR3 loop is CATSPRGFPGANVLTF. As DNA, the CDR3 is TGTGCCACCAGTCCAAGGGGTTTCCCTGGGGCCAACGTCCTGACTTTC.

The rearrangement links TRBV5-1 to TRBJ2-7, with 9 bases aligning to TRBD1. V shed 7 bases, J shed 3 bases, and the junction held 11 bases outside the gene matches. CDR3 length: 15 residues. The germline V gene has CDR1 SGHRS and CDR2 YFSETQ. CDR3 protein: CASSVAGTGNYEQYF. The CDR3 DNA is TGCGCCAGCTCAGTTGCCGGGACAGGGAACTACGAGCAGTACTTC.

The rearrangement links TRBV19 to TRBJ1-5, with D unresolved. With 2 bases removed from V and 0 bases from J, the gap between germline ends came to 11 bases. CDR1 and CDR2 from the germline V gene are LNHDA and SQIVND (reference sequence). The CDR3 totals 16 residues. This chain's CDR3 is CASSISGVGSNQPQHF. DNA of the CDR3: TGTGCCAGTAGTATAAGCGGGGTCGGTAGCAATCAGCCCCAGCATTTT.

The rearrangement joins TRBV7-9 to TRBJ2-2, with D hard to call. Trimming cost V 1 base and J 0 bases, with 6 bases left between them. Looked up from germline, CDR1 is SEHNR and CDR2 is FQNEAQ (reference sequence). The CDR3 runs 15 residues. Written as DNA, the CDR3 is TGTGCCAGCAGCTTAGGCAGGACGAACACCGGGGAGCTGTTTTTT. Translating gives CASSLGRTNTGELFF.

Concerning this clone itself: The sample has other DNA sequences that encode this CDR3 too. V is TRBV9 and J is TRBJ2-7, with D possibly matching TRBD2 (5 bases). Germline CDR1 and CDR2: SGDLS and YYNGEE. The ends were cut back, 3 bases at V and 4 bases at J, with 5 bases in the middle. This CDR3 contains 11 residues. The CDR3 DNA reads TGTGCCAGCAGCGCGGGGTACGAGCAGTACTTC. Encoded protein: CASSAGYEQYF.

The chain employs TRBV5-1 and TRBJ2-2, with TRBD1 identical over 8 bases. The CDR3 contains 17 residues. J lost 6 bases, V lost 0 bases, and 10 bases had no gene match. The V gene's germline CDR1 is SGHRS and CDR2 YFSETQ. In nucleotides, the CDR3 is TGCGCCAGCAGCTTGGTCGGGACAGGCTCGTATGCCGGGGAGCTGTTTTTT. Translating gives CASSLVGTGSYAGELFF.

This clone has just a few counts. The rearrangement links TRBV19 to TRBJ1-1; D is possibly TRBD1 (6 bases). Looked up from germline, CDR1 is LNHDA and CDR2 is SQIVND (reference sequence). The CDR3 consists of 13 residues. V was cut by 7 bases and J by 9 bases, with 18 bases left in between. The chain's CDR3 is CASIAVGTQKAFF. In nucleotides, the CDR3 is TGTGCCAGTATCGCGGTGGGGACACAAAAAGCTTTCTTT.

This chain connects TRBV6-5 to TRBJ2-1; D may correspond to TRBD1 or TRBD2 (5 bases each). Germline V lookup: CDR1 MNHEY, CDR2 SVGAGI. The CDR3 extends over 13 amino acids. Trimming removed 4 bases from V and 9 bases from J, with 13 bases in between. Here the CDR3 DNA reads TGTGCCAGCAGTTCCAGGGAGAAGGGTGAGCAGTTCTTC. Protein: CASSSREKGEQFF.